This T cell receptor beta chain was sequenced for a study of regulatory T cells in long-lasting Graves disease. Time point of the sample: persistent/refractory GD, antithyroid drugs over 5 years with positive TRAb. The authors made the TCR library using RNA they extracted from PBMCs. Xi'an, China, was home to the endocrinology department that provided patients. This clonotype was counted a single time. The antigen is not known. General study results and limits: The TCR repertoire of persistent Graves' patients was less diverse than that of newly diagnosed ones. TRBV28 was favored in persistent disease, as were TRBJ1-2 and TRBJ2-5.

Trimming at V came to 5 bases and at J to 7 bases, leaving 15 bases not matched to a gene. Germline lookup yields CDR1 MDHEN and CDR2 SYDVKM. This CDR3 has 16 residues. Construction of the TCR beta libraries employed iRepertoire HTBI primers in conjunction with Arm-PCR of CDR3 regions. TCRdb processed the multiplex PCR reads anew with MiXCR; each CDR3 protein has one entry. Of roughly 300,000 distinct CDR3 sequences listed, around a fifth were seen once; the top ten hold less than 30%. The sequence came from a female donor with Graves disease. The source material was peripheral blood mononuclear cells (PBMCs), sampled when the disease was refractory, from a patient treated with antithyroid drugs. The chain recombines TRBV28 with TRBJ2-3; TRBD2 aligns across 7 bases. CDR3 bases: TGTGCCAGCAGTCTCGGACTAGTGCGGGATATACATACGCAGTATTTT. Translation gives CASSLGLVRDIHTQYF. Complete variable domain (other parts from reference TRBV28 and TRBJ2-3): DVKVTQSSRYLVKRTGEKVFLECVQDMDHENMFWYRQDPGLGLRLIYFSYDVKMKEKGDIPEGYSVSREKKERFSLILESASTNQTSMYLCASSLGLVRDIHTQYFGPGTRLTVL.